The next 30 T cell receptor beta chains were all read from a single sample in a study of T-cell memory formation after mild COVID-19. TCRdb reprocessed the 5' RACE reads via MiXCR and lists one record per CDR3 protein. The profile shows some 190,000 distinct CDR3 sequences, about 18% of them singletons. The sequenced sample consisted of PBMCs or a T cell subset sorted from them (not recorded which). These receptors all come from an adult woman who had mild COVID-19 (a few samples of this study predate the infection). Cell type and time point are not known.

Remarks on this clonotype: A read error may produce the germline difference seen at one junction end. The chain couples TRBV30 to TRBJ1-5; D is perhaps TRBD1 (6 bases). The CDR3 has 13 residues. Germline values: CDR1 GTSNPN, CDR2 SVGIG (reference sequence). DNA of the CDR3: TGTGCCTGGAGTAGGGGGATCGATCCGCCCCCGCATTTT. Translated: CAWSRGIDPPPHF.

The V gene is TRBV24-1, the J gene TRBJ2-6; the match to TRBD1 covers 7 bases. Trimming removed 5 bases from V and 0 bases from J; junction bases left unmatched: 6. The CDR3 sequence is 17 residues long. The germline CDR1 and CDR2 sequences are KGHDR and SFDVKD. CDR3 loop: CATSGRDSPSGANVLTF. In nucleotides, the CDR3 is TGTGCCACCAGTGGTCGGGACAGTCCCTCTGGGGCCAACGTCCTGACTTTC.

This clonotype was seen a single time. The chain uses TRBV12-3 or TRBV12-4 and TRBJ1-2; TRBD1 matches 8 bases. J lost 4 bases, V lost 1 base, and 8 bases had no gene match. CDR3 length: 16 residues. The CDR3 here is CASSLVVGQVFYGYTF. DNA for the CDR3: TGTGCCAGCAGTTTAGTGGTGGGACAGGTCTTCTATGGCTACACCTTC.

The sample holds a few counts of this clonotype. The chain has TRBV5-4 and TRBJ2-3, with unresolved D. The V gene lost 0 bases and the J gene lost 1 base, with 12 bases spanning the gap. The CDR3 is 16 residues long. Germline lookup yields CDR1 SGHNT and CDR2 YYREEE (reference sequence). CDR3 sequence: CASSLEARRGTDTQYF. CDR3 coding DNA: TGTGCCAGCAGCTTGGAGGCCCGCCGGGGCACAGATACGCAGTATTTT.

This chain links TRBV7-6 with TRBJ2-7; no firm D call. V shed 10 bases and J shed 2 bases, with 12 bases lying between them. This CDR3 is built from 12 residues. Germline loops: CDR1 SGHVS, CDR2 FNYEAQ. The chain's CDR3 is CATGLLPYEQYF. The CDR3 DNA is TGTGCCACGGGTTTATTACCCTACGAGCAGTACTTC.

The chain has TRBV3-1 and TRBJ1-4, with 8 bases identical to TRBD1. V trimming: 1 base; J trimming: 10 bases; junction bases outside the gene matches: 11. Germline CDR1 is LGHDT and CDR2 is YNNKEL (reference sequence). This CDR3 comprises 16 residues. The chain's CDR3 is CASSQGTGRDFGKLFF. CDR3 DNA sequence: TGTGCCAGCAGCCAAGGGACAGGGCGGGACTTTGGAAAACTGTTTTTT.

This clonotype was seen many times. The chain couples TRBV5-1 to TRBJ2-3; D gene uncertain. Trimming removed 7 bases from V and 1 base from J, with 13 bases in between. The CDR3 extends over 14 amino acids. The germline V gene encodes CDR1 SGHRS and CDR2 YFSETQ. The CDR3 coding sequence is TGCGCCAGCTACGTCTTGCCCGGCACAGATACGCAGTATTTT. Protein: CASYVLPGTDTQYF.

The V call is TRBV9, the J call TRBJ2-7; possible D gene TRBD1, 6 bases. CDR3 length equals 17 residues. Looked up from germline, CDR1 is SGDLS and CDR2 is YYNGEE. V was shortened by 4 bases and J by 2 bases, with 22 bases between the two germline ends. CDR3 residues: CASSKGGLGLETYEQYF. The CDR3 region has the DNA TGTGCCAGCAGCAAAGGGGGTTTAGGACTGGAAACCTACGAGCAGTACTTC.

The chain recombines TRBV5-1 with TRBJ1-1; maybe TRBD1 (6 bases). CDR1 is SGHRS and CDR2 is YFSETQ in the germline V gene. This CDR3 region has 15 residues. The germline V and J ends were trimmed by 2 bases and 2 bases, with 13 bases remaining between them. The CDR3, as DNA: TGCGCCAGCAGCTTAACAGGGCGGTATAACACTGAAGCTTTCTTT. It is translated as CASSLTGRYNTEAFF.

This chain connects TRBV7-9 to TRBJ2-1; the D gene is possibly TRBD1 (5 bases). The germline CDR1 and CDR2 sequences are SEHNR and FQNEAQ (reference sequence). The V gene lost 4 bases and the J gene lost 10 bases, with 17 bases spanning the gap. The CDR3 extends over 14 amino acids. CDR3 sequence (DNA): TGTGCCAGCAGCTCTCCCCAGGGTATACGGGAGCAGTTCTTC. Amino acid sequence: CASSSPQGIREQFF.

The chain joins TRBV5-5 to TRBJ2-7; 10 bases fit TRBD2. CDR1 SGHKS and CDR2 YYEKEE come from the germline V gene (reference sequence). V lost 4 bases to trimming and J lost 3 bases; unmatched junction nucleotides: 16. This CDR3 has 18 residues. CDR3 protein: CASSQRGLAPFNGYEQYF. Here the CDR3 DNA reads TGTGCCAGCAGCCAGAGGGGACTAGCGCCTTTCAATGGCTACGAGCAGTACTTC.

This clonotype was observed a handful of times. CDR3 in DNA: TGTGCCAGCAGTTTTAGTCAGGGTGAAGCTTTCTTT. Protein: CASSFSQGEAFF. The gene calls are TRBV12-3 or TRBV12-4 and TRBJ1-1, with D possibly matching TRBD1 (5 bases). The CDR3 has 12 amino acids. With 3 bases removed from V and 7 bases from J, the gap between germline ends came to 9 bases.

The table lists this clonotype with a few counts. The chain couples TRBV24-1 to TRBJ2-1; D unresolved. V shed 3 bases and J shed 10 bases, with 15 bases lying between them. This CDR3 has 14 amino acids. CDR1 is KGHDR, CDR2 SFDVKD, per germline. The CDR3 bases are TGTGCCACCAGTGATAAACAATACTGGAAGGAGCAGTTCTTC. Translating it yields CATSDKQYWKEQFF.

This clonotype was picked up a small number of times. V and J are TRBV12-3 or TRBV12-4 and TRBJ1-2; 10 bases map to TRBD1. J gave up 8 bases and V 6 bases, and 6 bases lay outside the gene matches. This CDR3 contains 13 residues. In DNA form, the CDR3 reads TGTGCCAGCAGGACGACAGGGGGCGAAGGCTACACCTTC. Residues: CASRTTGGEGYTF.

The V call is TRBV4-3, the J call TRBJ1-2; D is unresolved. The length of the CDR3 is 14 residues. Trimming took off 0 bases at V and 4 bases at J, with 9 bases between the two ends. Germline-derived CDR1 and CDR2 are LGHNA and YSLEER. As DNA, the CDR3 is TGCGCCAGCAGCCAAGAGGCGGCAGGCTATGGCTACACCTTC. Protein product: CASSQEAAGYGYTF.

This clonotype has more than one count but fewer than ten. Written as DNA, the CDR3 is TGTGCCAGCAGCACCGGACTTTTAGATACGCAGTATTTT. Protein: CASSTGLLDTQYF. This sequence joins TRBV7-6 and TRBJ2-3; the D gene is possibly TRBD2 (5 bases). This CDR3 spans 13 amino acids. V gave up 5 bases and J gave up 5 bases, with 11 bases separating them. Germline assignment: CDR1 SGHVS and CDR2 FNYEAQ.

The CDR3: CASSLASGGQTYGYTF. The CDR3 DNA sequence: TGTGCCAGCAGCTTAGCGAGTGGGGGACAGACCTATGGCTACACCTTC. The chain has TRBV7-8 and TRBJ1-2; 7 nucleotides match TRBD1. The trim removed 0 bases at V and 4 bases at J, leaving 8 bases unmatched. CDR3 size: 16 residues. Looked up from germline, CDR1 is SGHVS and CDR2 is FQNEAQ.

This chain uses TRBV7-8 with TRBJ2-5, with D perhaps matching TRBD1 (5 bases). This CDR3 has 16 amino acids. Germline values: CDR1 SGHVS, CDR2 FQNEAQ. V was clipped by 0 bases and J by 4 bases, with 15 bases between them. The CDR3 region is CASSLAGAQLGETQYF. The CDR3 DNA reads as TGTGCCAGCAGCTTAGCAGGGGCACAATTAGGAGAGACCCAGTACTTC. Based on the CDR3 plus reference TRBV7-8 and TRBJ2-5, the full variable domain is GAGVSQSPRYKVAKRGQDVALRCDPISGHVSLFWYQQALGQGPEFLTYFQNEAQLDKSGLPSDRFFAERPEGSVSTLKIQRTQQEDSAVYLCASSLAGAQLGETQYFGPGTRLLVL.

This clonotype showed up just a few times. The V call is TRBV6-2 or TRBV6-3, the J call TRBJ2-2; D is ambiguous. Trimming cost V 2 bases and J 5 bases, with 6 bases left between them. The CDR3 consists of 13 residues. Germline CDR1 is MNHEY and CDR2 is SVGEGT. The CDR3 DNA reads as TGTGCCAGCAGTTACACCGGGACCGGGGAGCTGTTTTTT. Protein sequence: CASSYTGTGELFF.

This clonotype was counted only a few times. The genes are TRBV7-8 and TRBJ2-1, with 12 bases lining up with TRBD2. CDR1 and CDR2 (germline): SGHVS, FQNEAQ. CDR3 length: 17 amino acids. V shed 1 base, J shed 5 bases, and the junction held 6 bases outside the gene matches. CDR3 loop: CASSLGASGRADNEQFF. CDR3 nucleotides: TGTGCCAGCAGCTTAGGCGCTAGCGGGAGGGCCGACAATGAGCAGTTCTTC.

This clonotype was observed at least ten times. CDR3 in amino acids: CASSSQGGTEAFF. The DNA of the CDR3 is TGTGCCAGCAGTTCACAGGGGGGCACTGAAGCTTTCTTT. The chain joins TRBV12-3 or TRBV12-4 to TRBJ1-1; 8 positions agree with TRBD1. This CDR3 is built from 13 residues. The ends lost 4 bases at V and 4 bases at J; junction bases unmatched: 2.

The chain couples TRBV7-9 to TRBJ2-2; D is possibly TRBD1 (5 bases). Trimming shortened V by 2 bases and J by 6 bases, and 10 bases separated the two germline ends. There are 14 residues in the CDR3. The germline CDR1 and CDR2 sequences are SEHNR and FQNEAQ (reference sequence). CDR3 in amino acids: CASSLMGRSGELFF. The DNA for the CDR3 is TGTGCCAGCAGCTTAATGGGGCGTTCCGGGGAGCTGTTTTTT.

This clonotype was seen only a few times. This chain connects TRBV4-3 to TRBJ1-2; TRBD1 matches 10 bases. The CDR3 sequence is 16 residues long. Germline V gene data show CDR1 as LGHNA and CDR2 as YSLEER. The junction had 4 bases not matched to a gene; V was cut back by 1 base and J by 2 bases. The CDR3 reads CASSQGTGGGNYGYTF. The DNA of the CDR3 is TGCGCCAGCAGCCAAGGGACAGGGGGGGGAAACTATGGCTACACCTTC.

This clonotype has a handful of counts. This chain joins TRBV11-2 and TRBJ2-7; D tentatively reads TRBD1 or TRBD2 (6 bases each). V lost 7 bases and J lost 7, with 20 bases in between. Germline CDR1 and CDR2: SGHAT and FQNNGV. This CDR3 comprises 14 residues. The CDR3 nucleotides read TGTGCCAGCACCGGGGGCCAGGGTCTTTGGGAGCAGTACTTC. Amino acid sequence: CASTGGQGLWEQYF.

This clonotype turned up a few times. This rearrangement joins TRBV29-1 to TRBJ2-7, with 9 nucleotides matching TRBD2. CDR3 length: 14 amino acids. V dropped 8 bases and J dropped 3; count of bases not matched to a gene: 11. Germline CDR1 and CDR2: SQVTM and ANQGSEA. The CDR3 DNA is TGCAGCTTTGCCAGAGCGGGGGGAGGCTACGAGCAGTACTTC. Its translation is CSFARAGGGYEQYF.

This clonotype was seen a few times. The rearrangement links TRBV7-2 to TRBJ2-1; D is uncertain. The germline CDR1 and CDR2 sequences are SGHTA and FQGNSA. The CDR3 length is 11 residues. With 5 bases removed from V and 7 bases from J, the gap between germline ends came to 6 bases. The CDR3 DNA sequence: TGTGCCAGCAGCCGGGCGAATGAGCAGTTCTTC. Translated: CASSRANEQFF.

The chain employs TRBV6-1 and TRBJ1-2; 8 positions match TRBD1. V shed 7 bases, J shed 3 bases, and the junction held 1 base outside the gene matches. Germline assignment: CDR1 MNHNS and CDR2 SASEGT. The CDR3 sequence is 12 residues long. CDR3 DNA sequence: TGTGCCAGCAAACAGGGGGACTATGGCTACACCTTC. Its translation: CASKQGDYGYTF.

This clonotype was seen ten or more times. The chain has TRBV5-1 and TRBJ2-7; the match to TRBD1 covers 7 bases. The length of the CDR3 is 14 residues. Per the germline V gene, CDR1 is SGHRS and CDR2 is YFSETQ. V gave up 0 bases and J gave up 6 bases; unmatched junction bases: 6. CDR3 residues: CASSLADRAAEQYF. The CDR3 nucleotides read TGCGCCAGCAGCTTGGCCGACAGGGCAGCCGAGCAGTACTTC.

The rearrangement uses TRBV20-1 and TRBJ1-2; D is unclear. This CDR3 has 12 amino acids. Between the trimmed V and J ends, which lost 0 bases and 8 bases, there was a span of 10 bases. Germline CDR1 and CDR2: DFQATT and SNEGSKA (reference sequence). CDR3 sequence reads: CSARDSWYGYTF. The CDR3 DNA sequence: TGCAGTGCTAGAGATAGCTGGTACGGCTACACCTTC.

This clonotype was recorded a few times. V usage is TRBV7-9 and J usage is TRBJ1-4; no reliable D call. This CDR3 contains 14 residues. Germline assignment: CDR1 SEHNR and CDR2 FQNEAQ (reference sequence). V dropped 2 bases and J dropped 7 bases, with 11 bases sitting between them. CDR3 sequence (DNA): TGTGCCAGCAGCTTATCGACGGGCGGTGAAAAACTGTTTTTT. This codes for CASSLSTGGEKLFF.